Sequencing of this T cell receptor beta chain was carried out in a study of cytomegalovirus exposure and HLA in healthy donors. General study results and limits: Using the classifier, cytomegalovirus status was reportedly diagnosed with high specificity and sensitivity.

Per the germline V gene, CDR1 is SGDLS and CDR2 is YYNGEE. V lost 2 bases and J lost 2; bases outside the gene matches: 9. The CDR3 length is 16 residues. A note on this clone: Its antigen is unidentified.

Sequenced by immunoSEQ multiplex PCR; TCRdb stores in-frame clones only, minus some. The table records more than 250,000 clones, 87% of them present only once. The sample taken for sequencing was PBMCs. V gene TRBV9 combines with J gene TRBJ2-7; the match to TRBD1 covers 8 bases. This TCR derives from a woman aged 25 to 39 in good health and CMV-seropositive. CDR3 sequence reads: CASSVHEDRATYEQYF. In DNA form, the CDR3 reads TGTGCCAGCAGCGTGCACGAGGACAGGGCTACCTACGAGCAGTACTTC. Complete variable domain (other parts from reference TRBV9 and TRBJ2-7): DSGVTQTPKHLITATGQRVTLRCSPRSGDLSVYWYQQSLDQGLQFLIQYYNGEERAKGNILERFSAQQFPDLHSELNLSSLELGDSALYFCASSVHEDRATYEQYFGPGTRLTVT.